A single sample is the source of the 4 T cell receptor beta chains below, sequenced in a study of T cell responses to AZD1222 COVID-19 vaccine. Profiling relied on immunoSEQ multiplex PCR, and the TCRdb table lists in-frame clones only, not all of them. The sample has around 99,000 clones; about 90% are singletons. Material: peripheral blood, obtained on day 0 of AZD1222 vaccination. The receptors were gathered from an adult in good health.

The chain carries TRBV11-2 and TRBJ2-2; D not certain. The CDR3 totals 14 residues. Germline lookup yields CDR1 SGHAT and CDR2 FQNNGV. V was shortened by 0 bases and J by 4 bases, with 6 bases between the two germline ends. The CDR3, as DNA: TGTGCCAGCAGCTTAGAACAGCTCACCGGGGAGCTGTTTTTT. Translated: CASSLEQLTGELFF.

The rearrangement joins TRBV4-3 to TRBJ1-2; TRBD1 matches at 7 bases. Looked up from germline, CDR1 is LGHNA and CDR2 is YSLEER. Trimming at V came to 1 base and at J to 3 bases, leaving 8 bases not matched to a gene. The CDR3 contains 16 residues. DNA of the CDR3: TGCGCCAGCAGCCAAGGGCCGGGACAGCTTCACTATGGCTACACCTTC. This sequence encodes CASSQGPGQLHYGYTF.

The chain carries TRBV10-3 and TRBJ1-1; D perhaps matches TRBD1 (6 bases). Germline CDR1 ENHRY, CDR2 SYGVKD. The CDR3 has 17 amino acids. V was cut by 0 bases and J by 0 bases, with 14 bases left in between. The CDR3 DNA sequence: TGTGCCATCAGTGAGTCATCGACAGGTTACGTGAACACTGAAGCTTTCTTT. Translated: CAISESSTGYVNTEAFF.

Only a few counts were recorded for this clone. This sequence joins TRBV7-9 and TRBJ1-3; D gene unclear. The length of the CDR3 is 14 residues. V lost 3 bases and J lost 4, with 10 bases in between. Germline CDR1 SEHNR, CDR2 FQNEAQ (reference sequence). CDR3: CASSLMVSGNTIYF. The CDR3 DNA reads TGTGCCAGCAGCTTGATGGTATCGGGAAACACCATATATTTT.